A single sample gave rise to the 6 T cell receptor beta chains below, sequenced in a study of blood T cell repertoires in COVID-19. Clones were read by immunoSEQ multiplex PCR, and TCRdb kept only the in-frame ones, dropping some. The sample shows about 360,000 clones, about 87% of them seen only once. Source material: peripheral blood. The receptor set was obtained from a human donor in a cohort sampled during active COVID-19.

The CDR3, as DNA: TGTGCCAGCAGCTTATATGGGCGACCCAGCTCCTACAATGAGCAGTTCTTC. The encoded protein is CASSLYGRPSSYNEQFF. The chain carries TRBV11-2 and TRBJ2-1; D uncertain. This CDR3 is 17 amino acids long. CDR1 and CDR2 (germline): SGHAT, FQNNGV. V gave up 2 bases and J gave up 0 bases, with 14 bases separating them.

The V call is TRBV7-3, the J call TRBJ2-3; tentatively, D is TRBD2 (5 bases). V lost 2 bases and J lost 4, with 13 bases in between. This CDR3 has 15 residues. Germline V gene lookup returns CDR1 SGHTA and CDR2 FQGTGA. The CDR3 is CASSLSRAGADTQYF. In DNA, the CDR3 is TGTGCCAGCAGCTTATCGCGGGCTGGGGCAGATACGCAGTATTTT.

This rearrangement joins TRBV2 to TRBJ2-2; D remains ambiguous. Deletions cut 6 bases from V and 4 bases from J, with 12 bases between. The germline gives CDR1 SNHLY, CDR2 FYNNEI. The CDR3 consists of 14 residues. CDR3 coding DNA: TGTGCCAGCAGGACGTACTACCGCACCGGGGAGCTGTTTTTT. It codes for CASRTYYRTGELFF.

V usage is TRBV24-1 and J usage is TRBJ2-1, with 12 bases that match TRBD2. The CDR3 totals 16 residues. The germline CDR1 and CDR2 sequences are KGHDR and SFDVKD. V lost 3 bases and J lost 8; bases outside the gene matches: 7. The CDR3 spells CATSDPTSGSGDEQFF. The CDR3 DNA is TGTGCCACCAGTGATCCGACTAGCGGGAGTGGGGATGAGCAGTTCTTC.

A single count supports this clone. The V call is TRBV11-2, the J call TRBJ1-5; tentatively, D is TRBD1 (5 bases). The germline V gene has CDR1 SGHAT and CDR2 FQNNGV. V lost 4 bases to trimming and J lost 3 bases, with 10 bases between them. The CDR3 has 14 residues. The CDR3 nucleotides are TGTGCCAGCAGCTCTGACAGTTCCAATCAGCCCCAGCATTTT. Its translation: CASSSDSSNQPQHF. Drawing the rest from reference TRBV11-2 and TRBJ1-5, the complete variable domain is EAGVAQSPRYKIIEKRQSVAFWCNPISGHATLYWYQQILGQGPKLLIQFQNNGVVDDSQLPKDRFSAERLKGVDSTLKIQPAKLEDSAVYLCASSSDSSNQPQHFGDGTRLSIL.

The rearrangement links TRBV11-2 to TRBJ2-1; 9 bases are a match to TRBD1. The trim removed 5 bases at V and 2 bases at J, leaving 13 bases unmatched. The CDR3 spans 18 residues. CDR1 and CDR2 (germline): SGHAT, FQNNGV. The CDR3 DNA reads TGTGCCAGCAGCGAATACAGGGGGCCCCCCGGTACCTACAATGAGCAGTTCTTC. Translated, it gives CASSEYRGPPGTYNEQFF.